This TCR beta chain comes out of a study of T cells after yellow fever vaccination. Overall study results and limits: Most primary-vaccination clones recurred post-booster (under 98% CD4, over 70% CD8).

On this clonotype itself: Antigen: not known.

TCRdb passed the 5' RACE reads through MiXCR, listing each CDR3 protein once. The sample has 200,000 to 300,000 distinct CDR3 sequences, more than 6.5% seen once. CDR1 is LGHDT, CDR2 YNNKEL, per germline (reference sequence). This CDR3 spans 17 amino acids. Trimming removed 3 bases from V and 6 bases from J; junction bases left unmatched: 10. The specimen comprised CD4+ T cells sorted from PBMCs, sampled on the day of the yellow fever booster vaccination. The gene calls are TRBV3-1 and TRBJ2-1, with 11 bases that match TRBD2. The receptor was isolated from a man aged 30 to 45 who received the YFV17D yellow fever vaccine. CDR3 region: CASSHSLTSGILNEQFF. CDR3 in DNA: TGTGCCAGCAGCCATTCCCTGACTAGCGGGATTCTCAATGAGCAGTTCTTC.